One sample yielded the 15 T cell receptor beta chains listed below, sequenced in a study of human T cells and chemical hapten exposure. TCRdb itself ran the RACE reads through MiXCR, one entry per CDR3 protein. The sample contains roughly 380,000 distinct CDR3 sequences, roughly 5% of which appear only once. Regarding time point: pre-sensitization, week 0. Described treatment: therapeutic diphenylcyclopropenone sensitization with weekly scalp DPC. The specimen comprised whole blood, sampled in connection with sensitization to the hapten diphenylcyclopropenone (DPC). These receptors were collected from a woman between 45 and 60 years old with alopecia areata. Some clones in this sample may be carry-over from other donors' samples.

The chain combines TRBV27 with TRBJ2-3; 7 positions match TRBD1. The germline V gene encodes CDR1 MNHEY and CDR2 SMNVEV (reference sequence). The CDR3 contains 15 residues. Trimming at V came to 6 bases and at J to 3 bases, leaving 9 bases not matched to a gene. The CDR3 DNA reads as TGTGCCAGCAGCCAAAAAGGGGGCAGGACAGATACGCAGTATTTT. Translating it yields CASSQKGGRTDTQYF.

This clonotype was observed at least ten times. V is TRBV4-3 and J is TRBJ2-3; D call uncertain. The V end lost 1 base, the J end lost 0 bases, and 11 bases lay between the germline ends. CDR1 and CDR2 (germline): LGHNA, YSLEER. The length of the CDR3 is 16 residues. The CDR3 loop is CASSQAAASSTDTQYF. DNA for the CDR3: TGCGCCAGCAGCCAAGCTGCAGCGTCTAGCACAGATACGCAGTATTTT.

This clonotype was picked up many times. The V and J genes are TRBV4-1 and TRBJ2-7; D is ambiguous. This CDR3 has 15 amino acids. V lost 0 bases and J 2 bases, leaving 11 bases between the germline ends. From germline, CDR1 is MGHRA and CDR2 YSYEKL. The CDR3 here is CASSQDQDVTYEQYF. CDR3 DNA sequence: TGCGCCAGCAGCCAAGATCAGGACGTAACCTACGAGCAGTACTTC.

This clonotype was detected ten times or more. CDR3 bases: TGTGCCATCAGAGGAATGGAGGGGGCGGGAGGGGCAGATACGCAGTATTTT. This codes for CAIRGMEGAGGADTQYF. The chain recombines TRBV10-3 with TRBJ2-3; 9 nucleotides agree with TRBD2. CDR3 length: 17 residues. The germline V gene encodes CDR1 ENHRY and CDR2 SYGVKD. The ends lost 6 bases at V and 4 bases at J; junction bases unmatched: 14.

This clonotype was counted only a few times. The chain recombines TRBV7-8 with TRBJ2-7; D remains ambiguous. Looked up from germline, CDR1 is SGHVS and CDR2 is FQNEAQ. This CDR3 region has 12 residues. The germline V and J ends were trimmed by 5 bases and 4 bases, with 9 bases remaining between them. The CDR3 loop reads CASSGPIYEQYF. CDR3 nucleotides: TGTGCCAGCAGCGGGCCCATTTACGAGCAGTACTTC.

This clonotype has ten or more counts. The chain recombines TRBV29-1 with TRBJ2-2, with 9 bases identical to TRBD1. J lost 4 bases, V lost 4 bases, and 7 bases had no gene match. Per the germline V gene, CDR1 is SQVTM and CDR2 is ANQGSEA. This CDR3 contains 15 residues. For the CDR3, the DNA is TGCAGCGTTGTGGGACAGGGATCGAGCACCGGGGAGCTGTTTTTT. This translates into CSVVGQGSSTGELFF.

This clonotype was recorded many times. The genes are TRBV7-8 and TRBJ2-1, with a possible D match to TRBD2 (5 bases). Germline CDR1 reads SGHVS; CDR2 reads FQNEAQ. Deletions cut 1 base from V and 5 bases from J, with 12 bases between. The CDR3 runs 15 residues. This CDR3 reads CASSLGVALHNEQFF. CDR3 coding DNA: TGTGCCAGCAGCTTAGGGGTAGCGTTGCACAATGAGCAGTTCTTC.

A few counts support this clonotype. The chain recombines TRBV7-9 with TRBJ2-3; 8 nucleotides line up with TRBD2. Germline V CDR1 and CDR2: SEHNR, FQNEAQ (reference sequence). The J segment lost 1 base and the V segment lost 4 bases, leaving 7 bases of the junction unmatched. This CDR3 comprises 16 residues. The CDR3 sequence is CASSSPAGGRTDTQYF. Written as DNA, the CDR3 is TGTGCCAGCAGCTCCCCCGCGGGGGGCCGCACAGATACGCAGTATTTT.

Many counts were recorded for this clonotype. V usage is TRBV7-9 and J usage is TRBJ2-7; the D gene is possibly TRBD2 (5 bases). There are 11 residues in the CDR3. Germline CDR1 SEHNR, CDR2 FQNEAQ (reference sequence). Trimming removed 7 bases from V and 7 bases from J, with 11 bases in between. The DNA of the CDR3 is TGTGCCAGCACCGGGGTAGATGAGCAGTACTTC. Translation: CASTGVDEQYF.

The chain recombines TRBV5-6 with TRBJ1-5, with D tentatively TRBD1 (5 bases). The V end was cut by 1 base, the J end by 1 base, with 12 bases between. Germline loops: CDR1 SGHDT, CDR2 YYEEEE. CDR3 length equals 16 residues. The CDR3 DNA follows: TGTGCCAGCAGCTTGCGGGCAGGGACGAGCAATCAGCCCCAGCATTTT. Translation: CASSLRAGTSNQPQHF.

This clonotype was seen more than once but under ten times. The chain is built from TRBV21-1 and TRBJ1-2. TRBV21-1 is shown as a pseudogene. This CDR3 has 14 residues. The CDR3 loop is CASSKKGGEAGYTF. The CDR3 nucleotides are TGTGCCAGCAGCAAAAAAGGAGGCGAGGCTGGCTACACCTTC.

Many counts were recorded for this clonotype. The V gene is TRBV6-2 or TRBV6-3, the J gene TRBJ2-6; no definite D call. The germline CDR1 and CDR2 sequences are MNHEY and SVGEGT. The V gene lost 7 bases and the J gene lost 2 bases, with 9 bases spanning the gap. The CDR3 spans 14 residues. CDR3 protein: CASTRDAGANVLTF. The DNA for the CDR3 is TGTGCCAGCACCCGTGACGCTGGGGCCAACGTCCTGACTTTC.

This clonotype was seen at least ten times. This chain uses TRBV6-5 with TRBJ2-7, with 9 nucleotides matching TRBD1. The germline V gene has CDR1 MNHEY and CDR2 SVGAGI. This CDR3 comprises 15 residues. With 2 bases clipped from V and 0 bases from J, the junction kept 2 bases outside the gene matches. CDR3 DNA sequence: TGTGCCAGCAGTTACGCGGGACAGGGCTCCTACGAGCAGTACTTC. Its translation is CASSYAGQGSYEQYF.

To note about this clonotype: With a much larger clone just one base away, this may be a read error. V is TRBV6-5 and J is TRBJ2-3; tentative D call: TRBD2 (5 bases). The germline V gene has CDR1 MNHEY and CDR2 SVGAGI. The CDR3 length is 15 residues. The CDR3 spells CASSYSSVFEGTLYF. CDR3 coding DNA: TGTGCCAGCAGTTACTCGAGCGTCTTTGAGGGTACGCTGTATTTT.

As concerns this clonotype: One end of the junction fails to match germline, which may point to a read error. The CDR3 is CTSSCGGLEEKLFF. DNA for the CDR3: TGTACCAGCAGCTGCGGGGGTTTGGAGGAAAAACTGTTTTTT. The V call is TRBV5-7, the J call TRBJ1-4; tentatively, D is TRBD1 (5 bases). TRBV5-7 is noted as an ORF with a role that remains uncertain. The CDR3 spans 14 residues.